This TCR beta chain was captured by sequencing in a study of PD-1 blockade in classical Hodgkin lymphoma. Regarding the study as a whole: By C4D1, diversity of CD4+ TCRs had risen significantly, whereas that of CD8+ TCRs had not.

Clones were sequenced by immunoSEQ multiplex PCR, and TCRdb holds only the in-frame ones, with some missing. The sample lists about 64,000 clones, more than 80% occurring once. For this clone: Its specificity is not known.

The time point here: cycle 4 day 1 (C4D1), after five to seven weeks of nivolumab. Exposure to brentuximab vedotin varied, and each patient had relapsed following autologous stem cell transplantation. The V segment lost 0 bases and the J segment 4 bases; nucleotides outside the gene matches: 1. Germline CDR1 is SGDLS and CDR2 is YYNGEE. This CDR3 spans 15 amino acids. The receptor comes from a human donor with classical Hodgkin lymphoma. The sequences come from peripheral blood mononuclear cells (PBMCs), collected before the fourth cycle of nivolumab. This rearrangement joins TRBV9 to TRBJ2-2, with 9 bases matching TRBD2. CDR3 coding DNA: TGTGCCAGCAGCGTAGCTAGCGGGGTCACCGGGGAGCTGTTTTTT. Translation gives CASSVASGVTGELFF.